This T cell receptor (beta chain) was observed in a study of blood T cell repertoires in COVID-19. Study as a whole: Donors in the United States, Italy and Spain gave samples during acute or convalescent COVID-19. PBMCs, B-cell-depleted T cells, or T cells provided the cDNA or gDNA that made up the material.

Source study methods: Estimated nucleated cell counts came from reference gene primer amplification. TCRdb's copy holds only in-frame clones and misses some; the assay was immunoSEQ multiplex PCR. V and J calls and clone size come straight from that table; D and trimming were deduced from the DNA. The data hold some 110,000 clones, with around 90% observed a single time. V gave up 3 bases and J gave up 6 bases; unmatched junction bases: 2. This CDR3 has 14 residues. Germline CDR1 reads LGHNA; CDR2 reads YNFKEQ. The sequenced sample was peripheral blood. The clonotype comes from a human donor in a cohort sampled during active COVID-19. The rearrangement joins TRBV4-2 to TRBJ2-2; 9 bases agree with TRBD1. The CDR3 sequence is CASSHRQGAGELFF. In nucleotides, the CDR3 is TGTGCCAGCAGCCACCGACAGGGGGCCGGGGAGCTGTTTTTT.